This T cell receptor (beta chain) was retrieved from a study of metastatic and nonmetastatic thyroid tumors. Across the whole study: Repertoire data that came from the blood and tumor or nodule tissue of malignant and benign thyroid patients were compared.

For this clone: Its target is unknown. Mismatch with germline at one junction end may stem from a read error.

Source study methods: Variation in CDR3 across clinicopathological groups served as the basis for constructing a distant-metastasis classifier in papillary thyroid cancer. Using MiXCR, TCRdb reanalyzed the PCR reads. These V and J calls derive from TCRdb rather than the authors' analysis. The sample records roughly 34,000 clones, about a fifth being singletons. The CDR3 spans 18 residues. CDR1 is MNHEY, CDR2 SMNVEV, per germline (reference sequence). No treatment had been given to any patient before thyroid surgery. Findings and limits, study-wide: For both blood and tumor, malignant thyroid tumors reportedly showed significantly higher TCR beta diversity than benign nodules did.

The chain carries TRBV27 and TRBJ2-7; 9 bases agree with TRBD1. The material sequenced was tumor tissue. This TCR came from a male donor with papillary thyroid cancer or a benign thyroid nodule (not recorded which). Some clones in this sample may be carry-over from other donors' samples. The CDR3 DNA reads TGTGTCAGCAGTTCAACCGGTACAGGGGGCTATAACGTCTACGAGCAGTACTTC. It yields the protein CVSSSTGTGGYNVYEQYF.